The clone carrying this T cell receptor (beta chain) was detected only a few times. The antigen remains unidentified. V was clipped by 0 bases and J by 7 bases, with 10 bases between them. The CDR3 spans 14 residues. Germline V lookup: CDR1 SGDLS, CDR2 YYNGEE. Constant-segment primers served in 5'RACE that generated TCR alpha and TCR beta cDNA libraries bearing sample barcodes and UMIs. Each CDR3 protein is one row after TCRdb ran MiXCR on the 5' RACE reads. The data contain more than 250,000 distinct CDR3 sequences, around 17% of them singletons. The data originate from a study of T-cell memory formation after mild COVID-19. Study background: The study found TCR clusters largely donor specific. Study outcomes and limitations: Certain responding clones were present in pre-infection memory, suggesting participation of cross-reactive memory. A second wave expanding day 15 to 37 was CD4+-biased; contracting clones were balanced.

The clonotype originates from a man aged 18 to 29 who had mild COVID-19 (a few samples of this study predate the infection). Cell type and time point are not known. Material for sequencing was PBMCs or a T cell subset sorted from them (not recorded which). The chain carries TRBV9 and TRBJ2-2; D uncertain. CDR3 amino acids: CASSVATTIGELFF. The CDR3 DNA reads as TGTGCCAGCAGCGTAGCTACGACGATCGGGGAGCTGTTTTTT.